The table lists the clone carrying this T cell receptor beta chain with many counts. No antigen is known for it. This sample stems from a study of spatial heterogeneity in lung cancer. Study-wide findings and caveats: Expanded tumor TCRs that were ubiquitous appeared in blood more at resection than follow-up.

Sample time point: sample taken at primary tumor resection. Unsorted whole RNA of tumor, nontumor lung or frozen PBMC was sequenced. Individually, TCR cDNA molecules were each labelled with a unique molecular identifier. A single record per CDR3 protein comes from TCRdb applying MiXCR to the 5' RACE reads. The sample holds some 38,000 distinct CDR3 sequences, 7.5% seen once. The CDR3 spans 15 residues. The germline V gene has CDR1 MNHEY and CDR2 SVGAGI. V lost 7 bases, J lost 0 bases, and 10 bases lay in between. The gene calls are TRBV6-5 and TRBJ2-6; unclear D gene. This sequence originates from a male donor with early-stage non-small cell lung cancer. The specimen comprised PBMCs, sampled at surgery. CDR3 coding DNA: TGTGCCAGCACCGCCCACAGCTCTGGGGCCAACGTCCTGACTTTC. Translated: CASTAHSSGANVLTF.